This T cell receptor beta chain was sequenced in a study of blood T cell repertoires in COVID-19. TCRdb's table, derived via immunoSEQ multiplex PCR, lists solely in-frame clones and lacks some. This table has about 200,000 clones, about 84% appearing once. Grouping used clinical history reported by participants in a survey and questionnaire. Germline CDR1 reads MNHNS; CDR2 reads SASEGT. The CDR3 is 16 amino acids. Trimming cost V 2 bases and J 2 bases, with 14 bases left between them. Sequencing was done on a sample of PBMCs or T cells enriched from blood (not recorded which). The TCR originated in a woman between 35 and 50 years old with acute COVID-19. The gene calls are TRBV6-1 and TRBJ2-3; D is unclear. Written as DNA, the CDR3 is TGTGCCAGCAGTGAAAGCCTGGCAGGTCTCACAGATACGCAGTATTTT. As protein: CASSESLAGLTDTQYF.